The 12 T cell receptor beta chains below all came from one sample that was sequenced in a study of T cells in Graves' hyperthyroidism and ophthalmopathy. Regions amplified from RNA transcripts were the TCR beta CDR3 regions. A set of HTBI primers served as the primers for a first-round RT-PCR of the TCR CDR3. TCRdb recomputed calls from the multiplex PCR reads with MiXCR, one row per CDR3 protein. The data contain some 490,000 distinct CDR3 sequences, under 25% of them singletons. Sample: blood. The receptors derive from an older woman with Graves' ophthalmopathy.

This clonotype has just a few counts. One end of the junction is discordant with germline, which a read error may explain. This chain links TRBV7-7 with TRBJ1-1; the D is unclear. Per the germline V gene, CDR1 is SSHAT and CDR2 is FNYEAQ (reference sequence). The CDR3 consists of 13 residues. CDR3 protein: CASSVTQNTEAFF. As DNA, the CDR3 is TGTGCTAGCAGCGTTACACAGAACACTGAAGCTTTCTTT.

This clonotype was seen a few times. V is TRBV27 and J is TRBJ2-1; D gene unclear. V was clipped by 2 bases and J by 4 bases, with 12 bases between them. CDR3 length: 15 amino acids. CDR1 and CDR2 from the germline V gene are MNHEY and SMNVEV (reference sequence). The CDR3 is CASSLDEREYNEQFF. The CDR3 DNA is TGTGCCAGCAGTTTAGATGAGCGCGAATACAATGAGCAGTTCTTC.

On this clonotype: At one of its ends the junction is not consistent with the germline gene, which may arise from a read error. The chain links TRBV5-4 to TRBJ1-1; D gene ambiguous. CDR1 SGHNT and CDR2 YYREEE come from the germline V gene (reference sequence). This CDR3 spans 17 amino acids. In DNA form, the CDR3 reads TGTGCCAGCAGCTTATCCATAGCTTTAGCCCCGAACGCTGAAGCTTTCTTT. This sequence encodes CASSLSIALAPNAEAFF.

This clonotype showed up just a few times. DNA for the CDR3: TGCGCCAGCAGTGAGGAGACAGGGGGACTTGATACGCAGTATTTT. Protein: CASSEETGGLDTQYF. The chain uses TRBV10-1 and TRBJ2-3, with 9 bases aligning to TRBD1. Trimming cost V 2 bases and J 6 bases; bases outside gene matches: 6. This CDR3 is built from 15 residues. The germline V gene encodes CDR1 WNHNN and CDR2 SYGVQD (reference sequence).

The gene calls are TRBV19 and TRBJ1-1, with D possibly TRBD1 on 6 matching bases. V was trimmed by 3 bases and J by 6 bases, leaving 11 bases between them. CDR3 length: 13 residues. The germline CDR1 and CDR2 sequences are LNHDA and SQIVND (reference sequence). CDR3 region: CASSIREGAEAFF. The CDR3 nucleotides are TGTGCCAGTAGTATCAGGGAGGGGGCTGAAGCTTTCTTT.

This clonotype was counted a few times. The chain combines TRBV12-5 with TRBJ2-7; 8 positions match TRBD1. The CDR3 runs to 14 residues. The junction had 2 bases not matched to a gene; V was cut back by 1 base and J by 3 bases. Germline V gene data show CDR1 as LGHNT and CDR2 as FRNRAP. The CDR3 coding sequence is TGTGCTAGTGGTTTGGGGACAGGGTACTACGAGCAGTACTTC. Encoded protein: CASGLGTGYYEQYF.

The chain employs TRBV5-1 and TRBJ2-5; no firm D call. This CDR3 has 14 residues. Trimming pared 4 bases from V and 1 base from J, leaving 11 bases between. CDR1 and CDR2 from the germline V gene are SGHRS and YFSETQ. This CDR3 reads CASSHDLLQETQYF. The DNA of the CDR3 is TGCGCCAGCAGCCATGACCTCCTCCAAGAGACCCAGTACTTC.

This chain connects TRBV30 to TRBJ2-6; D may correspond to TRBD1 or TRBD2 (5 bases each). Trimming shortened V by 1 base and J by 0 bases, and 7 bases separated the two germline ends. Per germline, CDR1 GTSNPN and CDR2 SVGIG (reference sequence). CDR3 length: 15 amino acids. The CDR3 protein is CAWSEGPSGANVLTF. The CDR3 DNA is TGTGCCTGGAGTGAGGGACCCTCTGGGGCCAACGTCCTGACTTTC.

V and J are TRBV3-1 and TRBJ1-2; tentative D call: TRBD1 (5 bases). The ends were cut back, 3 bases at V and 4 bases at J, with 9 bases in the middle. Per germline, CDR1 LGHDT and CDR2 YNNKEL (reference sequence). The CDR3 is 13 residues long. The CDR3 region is CASSHGDSYGYTF. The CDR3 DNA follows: TGTGCCAGCAGCCACGGGGACTCCTATGGCTACACCTTC.

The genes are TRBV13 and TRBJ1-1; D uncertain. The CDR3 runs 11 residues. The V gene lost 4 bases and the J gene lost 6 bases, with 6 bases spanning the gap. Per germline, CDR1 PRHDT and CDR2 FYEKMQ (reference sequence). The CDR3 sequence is CASSSVPEAFF. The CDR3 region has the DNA TGTGCCAGCAGCTCAGTACCTGAAGCTTTCTTT.

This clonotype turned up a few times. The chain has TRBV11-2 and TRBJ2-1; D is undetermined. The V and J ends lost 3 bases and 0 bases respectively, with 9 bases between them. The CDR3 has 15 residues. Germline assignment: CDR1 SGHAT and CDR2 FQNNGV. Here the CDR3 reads CASSFGVSSYNEQFF. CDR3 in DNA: TGTGCCAGCAGCTTCGGCGTGAGCTCCTACAATGAGCAGTTCTTC.

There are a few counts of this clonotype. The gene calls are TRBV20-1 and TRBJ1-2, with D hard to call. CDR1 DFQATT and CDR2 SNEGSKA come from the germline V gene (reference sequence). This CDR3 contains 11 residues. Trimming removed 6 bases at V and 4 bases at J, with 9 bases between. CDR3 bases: TGCAGTGCAAAGGAGGCCTATGGCTACACCTTC. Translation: CSAKEAYGYTF.